These T cell receptor beta chains were read from a single sample in a study of response to subunit inactivated influenza vaccine. TCRdb passed the RT-PCR reads through MiXCR, listing each CDR3 protein once. The repertoire holds under 200,000 distinct CDR3 sequences, with around 9.9% as singletons. The sequences come from non-naive T cells sorted from PBMCs, collected more than 35 days after vaccination. The receptor set was obtained from a man aged 45 to 65 who received an inactivated influenza vaccine. Each CDR3 is given with its conserved first and last residue. Each record gives: clone size, J gene, V gene, D gene, CDR3 protein, CDR3 DNA. A D gene is named only where the DNA matches it firmly. Clone size is shown for a subset of rows, as once, few, many or a class of expanded clone.

>few|TRBJ2-1|TRBV6-4|-
CASSVQVFGNEQFF
TGTGCCAGCAGTGTACAGGTATTTGGGAATGAGCAGTTCTTC
>many|TRBJ1-1|TRBV5-6|-
CASSLRGGTMNTEAFF
TGTGCCAGCAGCCTTCGGGGGGGGACCATGAACACTGAAGCTTTCTTT
>many|TRBJ1-1|TRBV29-1|-
CSVEGSGWGTEAFF
TGCAGCGTTGAAGGGTCCGGTTGGGGCACTGAAGCTTTCTTT
>-|TRBJ2-7|TRBV30|-
CAWSVSFYEQYF
TGTGCCTGGAGTGTTTCGTTTTACGAGCAGTACTTC
>-|TRBJ2-7|TRBV5-6|-
CASSLASNFVIF
TGTGCCAGCAGCTTGGCCTCCAACTTTGTAATCTTC
>-|TRBJ1-5|TRBV7-9|TRBD1
CASSPMGDRGQPQHF
TGTGCCAGCAGCCCTATGGGGGACAGGGGACAGCCCCAGCATTTT
>few|TRBJ2-5|TRBV20-1|TRBD2
CSARVGAGRQETQYF
TGCAGTGCTAGAGTGGGAGCGGGGCGACAAGAGACCCAGTACTTC
>many|TRBJ2-1|TRBV28|TRBD2
CASSLRLAGEGNEQFF
TGTGCCAGCAGTTTAAGACTAGCGGGAGAGGGGAATGAGCAGTTCTTC
>-|TRBJ2-1|TRBV4-3|-
CASSKLATHEQFF
TGCGCCAGCAGCAAGTTAGCGACCCATGAGCAGTTCTTC
>few|TRBJ1-2|TRBV7-2|-
CASSSQGTPSGYTF
TGTGCCAGCAGCTCTCAGGGGACCCCCTCTGGCTACACCTTC
>-|TRBJ2-2|TRBV4-1|TRBD2
CASSQEGSGGFAGELFF
TGCGCCAGCAGCCAAGAGGGGAGCGGGGGGTTTGCCGGGGAGCTGTTTTTT
>-|TRBJ2-7|TRBV7-2|-
CASSVFSGARSGNEQYF
TGTGCCAGCAGCGTGTTCTCTGGGGCGCGGAGTGGTAACGAGCAGTACTTC
>-|TRBJ2-2|TRBV28|TRBD2
CASRSGTSRNTGELLF
TGTGCCAGCAGGTCCGGGACTAGCCGTAACACCGGGGAGCTGCTTTTT
>-|TRBJ2-3|TRBV9|TRBD2
CASSSSGGAASTDTQYF
TGTGCCAGCAGCTCGAGCGGGGGGGCCGCTAGCACAGATACGCAGTATTTT
>many|TRBJ1-3|TRBV9|-
CASGGGGRASGNTIYF
TGTGCCAGCGGAGGGGGGGGAAGAGCCTCTGGAAACACCATATATTTT
>few|TRBJ2-1|TRBV7-6|TRBD1
CASSPQPGQGGNEQFF
TGTGCCAGCAGCCCCCAACCGGGACAGGGGGGAAATGAGCAGTTCTTC
>many|TRBJ1-2|TRBV12-3/TRBV12-4|TRBD1
CASSPSPGTGDGYTF
TGTGCCAGCAGTCCCTCGCCCGGGACAGGGGATGGCTACACCTTC
>many|TRBJ2-1|TRBV29-1|TRBD1
CSVDFGTGPYNEQFF
TGCAGCGTTGACTTCGGGACAGGCCCCTACAATGAGCAGTTCTTC
>-|TRBJ1-5|TRBV28|-
CASSLLASSNQPQHF
TGTGCCAGCAGTTTGTTGGCCAGTAGCAATCAGCCCCAGCATTTT
>few|TRBJ1-5|TRBV6-2/TRBV6-3|-
CASSLTDRQPQHF
TGTGCCAGCAGCCTGACAGACAGACAGCCCCAGCATTTT
>-|TRBJ2-7|TRBV28|-
CASSVRTGTFAEQYF
TGTGCCAGCAGTGTACGGACCGGGACATTCGCCGAGCAGTACTTC
>few|TRBJ2-3|TRBV7-9|-
CASSLEGHTTDTQYF
TGTGCCAGCAGCCTGGAGGGACATACCACAGATACGCAGTATTTT
>many|TRBJ2-1|TRBV12-3/TRBV12-4|TRBD1
CASSLRDRGSNEQFF
TGTGCCAGCAGTTTACGGGACAGGGGGAGCAATGAGCAGTTCTTC
>-|TRBJ1-2|TRBV3-1|-
CASTLVYGYTF
TGTGCCAGCACCCTCGTATATGGCTACACCTTC
>-|TRBJ2-1|TRBV5-1|-
CASSLARGANYNEQFF
TGCGCCAGCAGCTTGGCTCGGGGGGCGAACTACAATGAGCAGTTCTTC
>many|TRBJ2-7|TRBV7-8|-
CASRPDRLTYEQYF
TGTGCCAGCAGACCAGACAGGTTAACCTACGAGCAGTACTTC
>many|TRBJ2-2|TRBV7-2|TRBD2
CASSLRLADAGELFF
TGTGCCAGCAGCTTACGACTAGCTGACGCCGGGGAGCTGTTTTTT
>many|TRBJ1-5|TRBV7-2|-
CASSERLNQPQHF
TGTGCCAGCAGTGAGCGGTTGAATCAGCCCCAGCATTTT
>few|TRBJ2-1|TRBV5-1|TRBD1
CASSLASKGQGFAFF
TGCGCCAGCAGCTTGGCCAGTAAGGGACAGGGCTTCGCATTCTTC
>many|TRBJ2-1|TRBV7-9|TRBD1
CASSGQGETVGNEQFF
TGTGCCAGCTCTGGACAGGGGGAGACCGTGGGCAATGAGCAGTTCTTC
>many|TRBJ2-2|TRBV12-3/TRBV12-4|-
CASSPSQLYAGGELFF
TGTGCCAGCAGTCCCTCGCAGCTTTATGCCGGGGGGGAGCTGTTTTTT
>few|TRBJ2-1|TRBV5-4|TRBD1
CASSPEGQGANEQFF
TGTGCCAGCAGCCCGGAGGGACAGGGGGCGAATGAGCAGTTCTTC
>-|TRBJ2-1|TRBV28|-
CASGRQIKTVFF
TGTGCCAGCGGGAGGCAGATCAAGACAGTGTTCTTC
>-|TRBJ2-7|TRBV20-1|-
CSASSAASYEQYF
TGCAGTGCTAGTTCTGCGGCCTCCTACGAGCAGTACTTC
>-|TRBJ2-1|TRBV27|-
CASSLLSVGGNEQFF
TGTGCCAGCAGTTTATTATCGGTGGGGGGAAATGAGCAGTTCTTC
>many|TRBJ2-5|TRBV3-1|-
CASSQFHRSEETQYF
TGTGCCAGCAGCCAATTCCATCGTTCGGAGGAGACCCAGTACTTC
>-|TRBJ1-2|TRBV2|-
CASSGTVNYGYTF
TGTGCCAGCAGTGGGACCGTGAACTATGGCTACACCTTC
>-|TRBJ2-7|TRBV20-1|-
CSASGGPYEQYF
TGCAGTGCTAGTGGTGGGCCCTACGAGCAGTACTTC
>many|TRBJ1-2|TRBV5-1|TRBD1
CASSGTGGSEGYTF
TGCGCCAGCAGCGGGACAGGGGGGTCGGAGGGCTACACCTTC
>-|TRBJ2-1|TRBV7-2|TRBD2
CASSLVPLAGGEQFF
TGTGCCAGCAGCTTAGTCCCACTAGCGGGAGGTGAGCAGTTCTTC
>few|TRBJ2-3|TRBV11-3|-
CASSPFEADTQYF
TGTGCCAGCAGCCCTTTTGAGGCTGATACGCAGTATTTT
>few|TRBJ2-5|TRBV20-1|TRBD2
CSARPGLGGETQYF
TGCAGTGCTAGACCGGGACTAGGTGGTGAGACCCAGTACTTC
>many|TRBJ2-7|TRBV12-3/TRBV12-4|-
CASSSGVYEQYF
TGTGCCAGCAGCTCAGGGGTTTACGAGCAGTACTTC
>few|TRBJ2-1|TRBV15|-
CATSRDRTLKREQFF
TGTGCCACCAGCAGAGATAGGACACTCAAGCGTGAGCAGTTCTTC
>many|TRBJ1-1|TRBV5-6|-
CASSLDFEAFF
TGTGCCAGCAGCTTGGACTTTGAAGCTTTCTTT
>few|TRBJ2-5|TRBV4-1|TRBD1
CASSHRQGGETQYF
TGCGCCAGCAGCCACCGACAGGGTGGAGAGACCCAGTACTTC
>few|TRBJ1-1|TRBV10-3|TRBD1
CAISEGQGGTEAFF
TGTGCCATCAGTGAGGGACAGGGTGGCACTGAAGCTTTCTTT
>-|TRBJ2-1|TRBV7-9|-
CASSFGTGFHEQFF
TGTGCCAGCAGCTTTGGTACAGGGTTCCATGAGCAGTTCTTC
>few|TRBJ2-5|TRBV12-3/TRBV12-4|TRBD1
CASSPTGVGTQYF
TGTGCCAGCAGCCCGACAGGGGTCGGGACCCAGTACTTC
>-|TRBJ2-1|TRBV20-1|TRBD2
CSAKTPAGGSYNEQFF
TGCAGTGCCAAGACCCCAGCGGGAGGCTCCTACAATGAGCAGTTCTTC
>-|TRBJ2-3|TRBV5-1|-
CASRPSSSTDTQYF
TGCGCCAGCAGACCATCCTCTAGCACAGATACGCAGTATTTT
>few|TRBJ2-5|TRBV3-1|-
CASSQVIETQYF
TGTGCCAGCAGCCAAGTAATAGAGACCCAGTACTTC
>many|TRBJ2-1|TRBV20-1|-
CSARPRTRRSYNEQFF
TGCAGTGCTAGACCAAGGACCCGTAGATCCTACAATGAGCAGTTCTTC
>-|TRBJ2-1|TRBV28|TRBD2
CASSLRLAGRNEQFF
TGTGCCAGCAGTTTACGGCTAGCGGGAAGGAATGAGCAGTTCTTC
>many|TRBJ2-3|TRBV29-1|-
CSVVQVTDTQYF
TGCAGCGTTGTCCAGGTCACAGATACGCAGTATTTT
>many|TRBJ2-1|TRBV18|TRBD1
CASSPGTGSYNEQFF
TGTGCCAGCTCACCGGGGACAGGCTCCTACAATGAGCAGTTCTTC
>many|TRBJ1-5|TRBV5-1|-
CASTITGARIHQPQHF
TGCGCCAGCACTATCACGGGCGCAAGGATACATCAGCCCCAGCATTTT
>few|TRBJ2-5|TRBV10-3|TRBD1
CAISMDRQETQYF
TGTGCCATCAGCATGGACAGGCAAGAGACCCAGTACTTC
>few|TRBJ2-5|TRBV7-2|-
CASSLLVAAPETQYF
TGTGCCAGCAGCTTACTAGTAGCGGCACCCGAGACCCAGTACTTC